This T cell receptor beta chain was recovered during a study of human T cells and chemical hapten exposure. Findings and limits, study-wide: After DPC sensitization, TCRs above 1 in 1000 frequency showed no change.

Germline loops: CDR1 SGDLS, CDR2 YYNGEE. The V segment lost 0 bases and the J segment 7 bases; nucleotides outside the gene matches: 12. This CDR3 is built from 18 residues. Using its own MiXCR run on the RACE reads, TCRdb lists one record per CDR3 protein. Of about 42,000 distinct CDR3 sequences listed, just under 9% are singletons. This clonotype was seen at least ten times. No antigen is known for it. The time point denotes: patch test 2, 6 weeks after DPC sensitization. Treatment defined: therapeutic diphenylcyclopropenone sensitization with weekly scalp DPC. The clonotype was recovered from a woman in her thirties or forties with alopecia areata. Some clones in this sample may be carry-over from other donors' samples. The sample consisted of whole blood, taken in connection with sensitization to the hapten diphenylcyclopropenone (DPC). The genes are TRBV9 and TRBJ2-1; 11 bases align to TRBD2. The CDR3 sequence: CASSVATAGSGGANEQFF. The CDR3 DNA follows: TGTGCCAGCAGCGTAGCTACGGCCGGTAGCGGGGGGGCTAATGAGCAGTTCTTC.